Shown below are 4 T cell receptor beta chains from a single sample sequenced in a study of T-cell reconstitution after alpha-beta-depleted transplantation in children. Unique molecular identifiers were used to barcode this TCRbeta library. TCRdb redid the calling of the PCR reads with MiXCR, one entry per CDR3 protein. The sample includes approximately 88,000 distinct CDR3 sequences, 10% to 15% seen only once; the top ten take 14%. The sample in question was PBMCs from the stem cell graft donor, obtained from the stem cell graft. Receptors originate from a human donor who donated a stem cell graft to a child with inherited bone marrow failure.

This chain connects TRBV20-1 to TRBJ2-7, with D tentatively TRBD2 (6 bases). From germline, CDR1 is DFQATT and CDR2 SNEGSKA (reference sequence). CDR3 length equals 16 residues. V gave up 0 bases and J gave up 2 bases, with 17 bases separating them. The chain's CDR3 is CSARDVWGSGTYEQYF. The CDR3 region has the DNA TGCAGTGCTAGAGATGTATGGGGTAGCGGAACCTACGAGCAGTACTTC.

This clonotype was found many times. V gene TRBV7-2 combines with J gene TRBJ2-2; a weak D match, TRBD2 (5 bases). The length of the CDR3 is 16 residues. Trimming took off 1 base at V and 3 bases at J, with 12 bases between the two ends. The V gene's germline CDR1 is SGHTA and CDR2 FQGNSA. DNA for the CDR3: TGTGCCAGCAGCTTAGTAGCAGGAGGATACACCGGGGAGCTGTTTTTT. This encodes CASSLVAGGYTGELFF.

This clonotype has a count of ten or more. This CDR3 reads CSASRRENTEAFF. The DNA of the CDR3 is TGCAGTGCTAGCCGCAGGGAGAACACTGAAGCTTTCTTT. J is TRBJ1-1 and V is TRBV20-1; tentative D call: TRBD1 (5 bases). Trimming pared 3 bases from V and 1 base from J, leaving 9 bases between. CDR3 size: 13 residues. Germline V gene sequence: CDR1 DFQATT, CDR2 SNEGSKA (reference sequence).

Many counts were recorded for this clonotype. This chain's CDR3 is CASSRRLMSSGNTIYF. CDR3 DNA: TGTGCCAGCAGCCGACGCTTGATGAGCTCTGGAAACACCATATATTTT. This chain joins TRBV3-1 and TRBJ1-3; D gene uncertain. Germline CDR1 and CDR2: LGHDT and YNNKEL (reference sequence). The V gene lost 4 bases and the J gene lost 0 bases, with 13 bases spanning the gap. The CDR3 spans 16 residues.